The source of this TCR beta chain is a study of T cells in localized non-small cell lung cancer. Assay used: immunoSEQ multiplex PCR; TCRdb lists only in-frame clones, some missing. Seen here are 45,000 to 60,000 clones, roughly 86% observed once, and the top ten hold over 2%. Study-level points and caveats: Sequencing was limited to one tumor region, leaving the possibility of heterogeneity open. Among blood samples, higher T cell density accompanied longer overall survival. Appearance in adjacent lung was seen for a median roughly 50 of the top 100 tumor clones.

Details on this clone: As yet, its antigen is unknown.

CDR3 size: 15 residues. Trimming pared 0 bases from V and 4 bases from J, leaving 9 bases between. Germline-derived CDR1 and CDR2 are LNHNV and YYDKDF (reference sequence). The chain recombines TRBV15 with TRBJ2-2; weak D call: TRBD2 (5 bases). The source was PBMCs, collected before any cancer treatment. This clonotype was sampled from a man aged 40-75 years with stage II lung adenocarcinoma. The CDR3 protein is CATSRDVEATGELFF. The CDR3, as DNA: TGTGCCACCAGCAGAGACGTGGAGGCCACCGGGGAGCTGTTTTTT.